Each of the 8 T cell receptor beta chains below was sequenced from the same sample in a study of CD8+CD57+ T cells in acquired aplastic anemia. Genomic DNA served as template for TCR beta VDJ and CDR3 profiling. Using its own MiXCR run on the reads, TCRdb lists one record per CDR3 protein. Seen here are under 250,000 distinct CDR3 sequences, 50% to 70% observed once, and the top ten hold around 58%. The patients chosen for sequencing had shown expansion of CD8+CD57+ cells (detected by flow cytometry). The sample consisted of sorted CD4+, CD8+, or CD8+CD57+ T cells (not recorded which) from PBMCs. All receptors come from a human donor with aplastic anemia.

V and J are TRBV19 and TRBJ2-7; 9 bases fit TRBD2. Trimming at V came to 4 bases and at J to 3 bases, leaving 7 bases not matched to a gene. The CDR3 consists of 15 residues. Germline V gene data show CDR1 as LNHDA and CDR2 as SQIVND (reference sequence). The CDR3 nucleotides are TGTGCCAGTAGTACAGCCCTTAGCGGGAGCTACGAGCAGTACTTC. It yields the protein CASSTALSGSYEQYF. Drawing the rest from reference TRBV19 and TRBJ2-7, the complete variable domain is DGGITQSPKYLFRKEGQNVTLSCEQNLNHDAMYWYRQDPGQGLRLIYYSQIVNDFQKGDIAEGYSVSREKKESFPLTVTSAQKNPTAFYLCASSTALSGSYEQYFGPGTRLTVT.

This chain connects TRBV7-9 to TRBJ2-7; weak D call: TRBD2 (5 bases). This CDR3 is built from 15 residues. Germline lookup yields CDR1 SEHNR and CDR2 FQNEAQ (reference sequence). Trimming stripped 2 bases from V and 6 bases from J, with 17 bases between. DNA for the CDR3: TGTGCCAGCAGCTTAAATGTAAACCGAGGAGGCGAGCAGTACTTC. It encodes CASSLNVNRGGEQYF.

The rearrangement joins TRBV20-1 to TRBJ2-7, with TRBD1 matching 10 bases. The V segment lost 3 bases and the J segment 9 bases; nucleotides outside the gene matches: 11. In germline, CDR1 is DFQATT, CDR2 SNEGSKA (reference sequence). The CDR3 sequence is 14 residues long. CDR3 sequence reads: CSARDGTGDVGQYF. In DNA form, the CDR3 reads TGCAGTGCTAGGGACGGGACAGGGGATGTCGGGCAGTACTTC.

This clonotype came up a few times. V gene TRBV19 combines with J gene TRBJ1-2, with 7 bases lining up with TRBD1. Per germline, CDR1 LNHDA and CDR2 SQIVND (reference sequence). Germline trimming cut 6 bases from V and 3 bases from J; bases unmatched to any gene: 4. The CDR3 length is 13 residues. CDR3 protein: CASSRTGDYGYTF. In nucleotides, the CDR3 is TGTGCCAGTAGCCGAACAGGGGACTATGGCTACACCTTC.

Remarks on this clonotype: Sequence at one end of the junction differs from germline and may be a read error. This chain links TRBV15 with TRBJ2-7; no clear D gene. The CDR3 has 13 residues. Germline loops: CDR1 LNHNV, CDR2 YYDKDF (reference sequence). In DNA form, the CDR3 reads TGTGCCACCAGCAGAGATCTTCTGACGAGCAGTCACTTC. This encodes CATSRDLLTSSHF. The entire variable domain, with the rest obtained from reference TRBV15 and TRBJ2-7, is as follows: DAMVIQNPRYQVTQFGKPVTLSCSQTLNHNVMYWYQQKSSQAPKLLFHYYDKDFNNEADTPDNFQSRRPNTSFCFLDIRSPGLGDTAMYLCATSRDLLTSSHFGPGTRLTVT.

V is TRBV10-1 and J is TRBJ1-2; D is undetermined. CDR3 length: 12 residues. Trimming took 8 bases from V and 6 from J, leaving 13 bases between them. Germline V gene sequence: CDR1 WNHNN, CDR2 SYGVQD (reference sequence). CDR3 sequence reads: CASVAGWDGYTF. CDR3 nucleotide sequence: TGCGCCAGCGTGGCGGGCTGGGATGGCTACACCTTC.

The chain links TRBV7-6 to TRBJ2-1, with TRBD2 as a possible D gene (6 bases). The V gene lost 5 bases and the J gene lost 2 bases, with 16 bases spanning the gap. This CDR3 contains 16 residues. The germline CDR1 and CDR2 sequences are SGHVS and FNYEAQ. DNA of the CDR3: TGTGCCAGCAGCCTGGGGACTTTCGGAACCTACAATGAGCAGTTCTTC. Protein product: CASSLGTFGTYNEQFF. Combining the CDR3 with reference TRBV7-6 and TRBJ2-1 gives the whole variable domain GAGVSQSPRYKVTKRGQDVALRCDPISGHVSLYWYRQALGQGPEFLTYFNYEAQQDKSGLPNDRFSAERPEGSISTLTIQRTEQRDSAMYRCASSLGTFGTYNEQFFGPGTRLTVL.

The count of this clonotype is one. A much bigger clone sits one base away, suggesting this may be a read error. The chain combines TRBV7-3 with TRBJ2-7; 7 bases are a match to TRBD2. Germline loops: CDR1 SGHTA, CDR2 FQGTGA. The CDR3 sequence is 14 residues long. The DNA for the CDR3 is TGTACCAGCAGCTTAAGCCTAGCGGACTACGAGCAGTACTTC. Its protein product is CTSSLSLADYEQYF.